This note documents a single T cell receptor (beta chain) sequence. Antigen unknown. This CDR3 region has 15 residues. Germline trimming cut 7 bases from V and 7 bases from J; bases unmatched to any gene: 11. CDR1 LNHNV and CDR2 YYDKDF come from the germline V gene (reference sequence). Clones were read by immunoSEQ multiplex PCR, and TCRdb kept only the in-frame ones, dropping some. Counted here are about 260,000 clones, 80% to 95% occurring once; the ten biggest clones make up approximately 3%. The data derive from a study of cytomegalovirus exposure and HLA in healthy donors. Notes on the study in general: The study listed about 150 cytomegalovirus-associated TCR beta chains.

V is TRBV15 and J is TRBJ2-2; 8 nucleotides agree with TRBD1. The source material was PBMCs. This receptor was obtained from a woman younger than 45 in good health and CMV-seronegative. As DNA, the CDR3 is TGTGCCACCACGGACAGGGTGATGGTTAACGGGGAGCTGTTTTTT. As protein: CATTDRVMVNGELFF.